This T cell receptor beta chain was identified in a study of spatial heterogeneity in lung cancer. The study, taken as a whole, reports: Tumor mutation count correlated with how many alpha and beta TCRs expanded intratumorally.

This clonotype is categorized as medium-sized. Its matching antigen is unknown. The size of this beta chain means little, since it is a stray read in a library made for alpha chains. MiXCR, applied by TCRdb to the 5' RACE reads, yields one record per CDR3 protein. The sample lists some 5,900 distinct CDR3 sequences, about 7.7% occurring once. Time point here: sample taken at primary tumor resection. Germline V lookup: CDR1 SGDLS, CDR2 YYNGEE. This CDR3 is 15 amino acids long. V dropped 4 bases and J dropped 7; count of bases not matched to a gene: 10. Material: lung tumor tissue, obtained at surgery. V usage is TRBV9 and J usage is TRBJ2-1; 8 bases line up with TRBD1. The clonotype originates from a female donor with early-stage non-small cell lung cancer. The CDR3: CASSNGQGVSNEQFF. For the CDR3, the DNA is TGTGCCAGCAGCAACGGACAGGGAGTATCGAATGAGCAGTTCTTC.